The 4 T cell receptor beta chains listed next were all sequenced from one sample in a study of T-cell memory formation after mild COVID-19. TCRdb ran MiXCR on the 5' RACE reads and lists one entry per CDR3 protein. The table shows about 45,000 distinct CDR3 sequences, with roughly 9.8% occurring only once. Input material: PBMCs or a T cell subset sorted from them (not recorded which). The receptors originated from an adult woman who had mild COVID-19 (a few samples of this study predate the infection). Cell type and time point are not known.

CDR3 nucleotides: TGTGCCACCAGTACGAGACAGGGGTTCGAGACCCAGTACTTC. Its protein product is CATSTRQGFETQYF. The J gene is TRBJ2-5, the V gene TRBV24-1; 8 positions agree with TRBD1. CDR1 KGHDR and CDR2 SFDVKD come from the germline V gene. The CDR3 consists of 14 residues. V lost 6 bases to trimming and J lost 5 bases; unmatched junction nucleotides: 7.

V usage is TRBV6-1 and J usage is TRBJ2-5; 8 bases fit TRBD2. Trimming removed 3 bases from V and 3 bases from J; junction bases left unmatched: 0. The CDR3 extends over 13 amino acids. CDR1 and CDR2 (germline): MNHNS, SASEGT. For the CDR3, the DNA is TGTGCCAGCAGTGAGCGGGAGGAAGAGACCCAGTACTTC. This gives the protein CASSEREEETQYF.

The V and J genes are TRBV3-1 and TRBJ2-3; D gene ambiguous. The CDR3 sequence is 12 residues long. Trimming removed 6 bases at V and 0 bases at J, with 4 bases between. CDR1 and CDR2 from the germline V gene are LGHDT and YNNKEL (reference sequence). The CDR3 protein is CASRLSTDTQYF. CDR3 nucleotides: TGTGCCAGCAGACTGAGCACAGATACGCAGTATTTT.

The chain links TRBV11-2 to TRBJ2-5; TRBD1 aligns across 11 bases. The CDR3 loop spans 15 amino acids. The junction had 7 bases not matched to a gene; V was cut back by 5 bases and J by 5 bases. Germline CDR1 reads SGHAT; CDR2 reads FQNNGV. The chain's CDR3 is CASSQRTGGIETQYF. CDR3 DNA: TGTGCCAGCAGCCAACGGACAGGGGGCATCGAGACCCAGTACTTC.